The 7 T cell receptor beta chains below all came from one sample that was sequenced in a study of tumor T cells in aggressive B-cell lymphoma. The assay was immunoSEQ multiplex PCR, and TCRdb's table has in-frame clones only and misses some. The data contain roughly 4,500 clones, over 75% of them singletons. The sequenced sample was tumor tissue. The receptors here all came from an adult with diffuse large B cell lymphoma.

This clone appeared a single time. The rearrangement uses TRBV6-1 and TRBJ2-1; D is perhaps TRBD2 (6 bases). Between the trimmed V and J ends, which lost 8 bases and 0 bases, there was a span of 14 bases. The CDR3 extends over 15 amino acids. The germline CDR1 and CDR2 sequences are MNHNS and SASEGT. The CDR3 DNA sequence: TGTGCCAGCCAGGCGCTAGCGAGCTCCTACAATGAGCAGTTCTTC. Translating gives CASQALASSYNEQFF.

The genes are TRBV6-1 and TRBJ2-4; TRBD1 matches at 7 bases. The CDR3 has 14 amino acids. Germline lookup yields CDR1 MNHNS and CDR2 SASEGT. J lost 5 bases, V lost 4 bases, and 5 bases had no gene match. The DNA for the CDR3 is TGTGCCAGCAGTGCCCTAACAGGGGAAAACATTCAGTACTTC. Its protein is CASSALTGENIQYF.

This clone showed up just once. The chain uses TRBV4-2 and TRBJ1-4; maybe TRBD1 (5 bases). The CDR3 loop spans 15 amino acids. V dropped 0 bases and J dropped 4 bases, with 9 bases sitting between them. The V gene's germline CDR1 is LGHNA and CDR2 YNFKEQ. This chain's CDR3 is CASSQDRGNNEKLFF. The CDR3 DNA follows: TGTGCCAGCAGCCAAGATCGGGGGAATAATGAAAAACTGTTTTTT.

The count of this clone is one. The chain uses TRBV4-3 and TRBJ2-4; 8 positions match TRBD2. V gave up 4 bases and J gave up 4 bases; unmatched junction bases: 3. The CDR3 runs 14 residues. CDR1 is LGHNA and CDR2 is YSLEER in the germline V gene. Here the CDR3 DNA reads TGCGCCAGCAGCCCCTCGGGGGGGAAAAACATTCAGTACTTC. This codes for CASSPSGGKNIQYF.

The V gene is TRBV13, the J gene TRBJ1-3; tentatively, D is TRBD1 (5 bases). This CDR3 region has 18 residues. Looked up from germline, CDR1 is PRHDT and CDR2 is FYEKMQ (reference sequence). The V end lost 5 bases, the J end lost 0 bases, and 20 bases lay between the germline ends. CDR3 sequence: CASSPRGDGGLSGNTIYF. The CDR3 DNA is TGTGCCAGCAGCCCCCGGGGGGACGGTGGCCTCTCTGGAAACACCATATATTTT.

The V gene is TRBV9, the J gene TRBJ1-6, with a weak D call TRBD1 (5 bases). V was shortened by 2 bases and J by 9 bases, with 12 bases between the two germline ends. Germline assignment: CDR1 SGDLS and CDR2 YYNGEE. This CDR3 is built from 14 residues. CDR3 sequence: CASSVQGLGSPLHF. The CDR3 DNA follows: TGTGCCAGCAGCGTTCAGGGTTTAGGTTCACCCCTCCACTTT. Supplemented by reference TRBV9 and TRBJ1-6, the full variable domain reads DSGVTQTPKHLITATGQRVTLRCSPRSGDLSVYWYQQSLDQGLQFLIQYYNGEERAKGNILERFSAQQFPDLHSELNLSSLELGDSALYFCASSVQGLGSPLHFGNGTRLTVT.

This clone has just one count. The gene calls are TRBV11-2 and TRBJ1-1; D remains unclear. Trimming took 1 base from V and 0 from J, leaving 21 bases between them. The germline V gene has CDR1 SGHAT and CDR2 FQNNGV. The CDR3 runs to 19 residues. Written as DNA, the CDR3 is TGTGCCAGCAGCTTAGTTCTTACACCCCCCAAAATAATGAACACTGAAGCTTTCTTT. The encoded protein is CASSLVLTPPKIMNTEAFF. Based on the CDR3 plus reference TRBV11-2 and TRBJ1-1, the full variable domain is EAGVAQSPRYKIIEKRQSVAFWCNPISGHATLYWYQQILGQGPKLLIQFQNNGVVDDSQLPKDRFSAERLKGVDSTLKIQPAKLEDSAVYLCASSLVLTPPKIMNTEAFFGQGTRLTVV.